These 26 T cell receptor beta chains were sequenced from one sample in a study of T cell responses to AZD1222 COVID-19 vaccine. Method: immunoSEQ multiplex PCR; TCRdb's copy keeps in-frame clones and lacks some. The profile shows approximately 140,000 clones, approximately 92% of them singletons. The sample here was peripheral blood, taken 28 days after the second AZD1222 dose. Source of these receptors: an adult who received the AZD1222 COVID-19 vaccine.

The CDR3 spells CASSRTGEPGANVLTF. The CDR3 DNA follows: TGTGCCAGCAGCAGGACAGGGGAGCCTGGGGCCAACGTCCTGACTTTC. The V and J genes are TRBV21-1 and TRBJ2-6; TRBD1 is the table's D call and was not checked against the DNA. TRBV21-1 is flagged as a pseudogene. This CDR3 region has 16 residues.

The chain combines TRBV5-1 with TRBJ2-3, with a weak D call TRBD1 (5 bases). The CDR3 has 14 amino acids. Germline V gene sequence: CDR1 SGHRS, CDR2 YFSETQ. The ends were cut back, 1 base at V and 3 bases at J, with 9 bases in the middle. The CDR3 DNA is TGCGCCAGCAGCTTGAGCGCAGGGACAGATACGCAGTATTTT. Translating it yields CASSLSAGTDTQYF.

This clone was counted a few times. The CDR3 DNA is TGTGCCAGCAGTTCCATGGGGGCAGGAGCTAACTATGGCTACACCTTC. Its translation is CASSSMGAGANYGYTF. The V and J genes are TRBV28 and TRBJ1-2, with a weak D call TRBD1 (6 bases). This CDR3 comprises 16 residues. Per germline, CDR1 MDHEN and CDR2 SYDVKM. V was shortened by 4 bases and J by 0 bases, with 15 bases between the two germline ends.

A single count supports this clone. The chain uses TRBV2 and TRBJ2-4; D perhaps matches TRBD2 (6 bases). The germline V gene encodes CDR1 SNHLY and CDR2 FYNNEI. Deletions cut 7 bases from V and 1 base from J, with 17 bases between. CDR3 length equals 16 residues. The DNA for the CDR3 is TGTGCCAGCAACCTAGGACGGGAGACGGCCAAAAACATTCAGTACTTC. It translates to CASNLGRETAKNIQYF.

The rearrangement joins TRBV5-6 to TRBJ1-1; D is undetermined. V dropped 0 bases and J dropped 4 bases, with 4 bases sitting between them. CDR1 is SGHDT, CDR2 YYEEEE, per germline. The CDR3 is 12 residues long. CDR3 nucleotides: TGTGCCAGCAGCTTGGATTCCACTGAAGCTTTCTTT. Translated, it gives CASSLDSTEAFF.

V and J are TRBV2 and TRBJ1-6, with D unclear. The germline V gene has CDR1 SNHLY and CDR2 FYNNEI. The CDR3 sequence is 12 residues long. V dropped 10 bases and J dropped 10 bases, with 14 bases sitting between them. The CDR3, as DNA: TGTGCCACCCTCGTGGTTGGATCACCCCTCCACTTT. It translates to CATLVVGSPLHF. The full variable domain, completed using reference TRBV2 and TRBJ1-6, is EPEVTQTPSHQVTQMGQEVILRCVPISNHLYFYWYRQILGQKVEFLVSFYNNEISEKSEIFDDQFSVERPDGSNFTLKIRSTKLEDSAMYFCATLVVGSPLHFGNGTRLTVT.

The chain's CDR3 is CAWTYRISNEQFF. The CDR3 nucleotides read TGTGCCTGGACATACAGGATAAGCAATGAGCAGTTCTTC. The chain couples TRBV30 to TRBJ2-1; D might be TRBD1 (5 bases). The CDR3 totals 13 residues. Per germline, CDR1 GTSNPN and CDR2 SVGIG (reference sequence). V lost 4 bases, J lost 6 bases, and 13 bases lay in between.

The J gene is TRBJ1-2, the V gene TRBV10-1; D remains unclear. Trimming took 9 bases from V and 8 from J, leaving 13 bases between them. Germline V gene lookup returns CDR1 WNHNN and CDR2 SYGVQD (reference sequence). The CDR3 is 11 residues long. The CDR3 loop reads CARKTGPGYTF. The CDR3 coding sequence is TGCGCCAGGAAGACCGGCCCGGGCTACACCTTC.

The chain's CDR3 is CAISESIVPGDTIYF. The DNA for the CDR3 is TGTGCCATCAGTGAGTCGATAGTGCCGGGTGACACCATATATTTT. The rearrangement joins TRBV10-3 to TRBJ1-3, with unresolved D. This CDR3 is built from 15 residues. Germline V gene sequence: CDR1 ENHRY, CDR2 SYGVKD. V shed 0 bases and J shed 8 bases, with 14 bases lying between them.

The chain recombines TRBV29-1 with TRBJ2-1; D call uncertain. Germline assignment: CDR1 SQVTM and CDR2 ANQGSEA. Trimming took 6 bases from V and 7 from J, leaving 10 bases between them. The CDR3 sequence is 11 residues long. The CDR3: CSVRPGNEQFF. In DNA form, the CDR3 reads TGCAGCGTCAGACCAGGAAATGAGCAGTTCTTC.

This chain uses TRBV10-3 with TRBJ2-2; no firm D call. CDR3 length equals 11 residues. V lost 8 bases and J lost 5, with 6 bases in between. The germline gives CDR1 ENHRY, CDR2 SYGVKD. As DNA, the CDR3 is TGTGCCATCGAAGGGACCGGGGAGCTGTTTTTT. This gives the protein CAIEGTGELFF.

In this sample, this clone turned up once. The V and J genes are TRBV10-3 and TRBJ1-2, with TRBD1 matching over 9 bases. J lost 2 bases, V lost 6 bases, and 4 bases had no gene match. Per germline, CDR1 ENHRY and CDR2 SYGVKD. The CDR3 totals 14 residues. CDR3: CAISPGQGNYGYTF. Here the CDR3 DNA reads TGTGCCATCAGCCCCGGACAGGGGAACTATGGCTACACCTTC.

This clone was seen only a few times. The chain uses TRBV6-5 and TRBJ2-7, with 10 bases identical to TRBD1. The V gene's germline CDR1 is MNHEY and CDR2 SVGAGI. The V and J ends lost 10 bases and 6 bases, in that order; junction bases with no gene match: 3. CDR3 length: 11 amino acids. This CDR3 is CANGQGGEQYV. The CDR3 nucleotides read TGTGCCAACGGACAGGGGGGCGAGCAGTACGTC.

The chain links TRBV10-3 to TRBJ1-1; 8 positions match TRBD1. CDR3 length: 14 residues. From germline, CDR1 is ENHRY and CDR2 SYGVKD. The V gene end was trimmed by 6 bases and the J gene end by 1 base; junction bases not matched to a gene: 4. This CDR3 reads CAIRGQAPNTEAFF. CDR3 nucleotide sequence: TGTGCCATCAGGGGACAGGCTCCGAACACTGAAGCTTTCTTT.

The chain combines TRBV25-1 with TRBJ1-2, with 7 bases that match TRBD1. Germline-derived CDR1 and CDR2 are MGHDK and SYGVNS. Trimming cost V 4 bases and J 1 base; bases outside gene matches: 3. CDR3 length: 14 residues. As DNA, the CDR3 is TGTGCCAGCAGTGGGGGACAGTTTAACTATGGCTACACCTTC. Translating it yields CASSGGQFNYGYTF.

This clone has only one observation. Here the CDR3 reads CASIPQGVRETQYF. CDR3 in DNA: TGTGCCAGCATCCCACAGGGGGTGAGGGAGACCCAGTACTTC. The chain employs TRBV2 and TRBJ2-5; TRBD1 matches 8 bases. CDR1 and CDR2 (germline): SNHLY, FYNNEI. Trimming cost V 7 bases and J 5 bases; bases outside gene matches: 9. The CDR3 is made up of 14 amino acids.

The CDR3 spells CASSSQETQYF. In DNA form, the CDR3 reads TGTGCCAGCAGCTCTCAAGAGACCCAGTACTTC. This sequence joins TRBV5-4 and TRBJ2-5; D remains unclear. Deletions cut 3 bases from V and 2 bases from J, with 2 bases between. Germline V gene lookup returns CDR1 SGHNT and CDR2 YYREEE (reference sequence). This CDR3 comprises 11 residues.

This clone was seen a few times. The genes are TRBV11-2 and TRBJ2-1, with a tentative D call TRBD1 (6 bases). The germline gives CDR1 SGHAT, CDR2 FQNNGV. The length of the CDR3 is 12 residues. V shed 8 bases and J shed 6 bases, with 11 bases lying between them. In DNA form, the CDR3 reads TGTGCCAGCCGACAGGACCTCAATGAGCAGTTCTTC. It is translated as CASRQDLNEQFF.

This clone was observed a single time. This chain connects TRBV7-3 to TRBJ2-6; D gene uncertain. Trimming stripped 3 bases from V and 2 bases from J, with 2 bases between. The CDR3 extends over 13 amino acids. Germline CDR1 reads SGHTA; CDR2 reads FQGTGA. The CDR3 sequence: CASSFPGANVLTF. The DNA of the CDR3 is TGTGCCAGCAGCTTCCCTGGGGCCAACGTCCTGACTTTC.

This chain uses TRBV18 with TRBJ1-1; D unclear. The CDR3 spans 13 residues. Germline CDR1 and CDR2: KGHSH and LQKENI. V was clipped by 6 bases and J by 1 base, with 9 bases between them. The CDR3 region has the DNA TGTGCCAGCTCTTGGGAGACGAACACTGAAGCTTTCTTT. It specifies CASSWETNTEAFF.

V gene TRBV19 combines with J gene TRBJ1-2; D is ambiguous. This CDR3 is built from 14 residues. Germline CDR1 LNHDA, CDR2 SQIVND (reference sequence). Trimming took off 6 bases at V and 8 bases at J, with 19 bases between the two ends. The CDR3 coding sequence is TGTGCCAGTAGCCCCGGGCGGGAGGCTCGGGGCTACACCTTC. It translates to CASSPGREARGYTF.

In its sample, this clone was seen a few times. The chain is built from TRBV5-1 and TRBJ2-3; 8 bases agree with TRBD1. V shed 4 bases, J shed 5 bases, and the junction held 9 bases outside the gene matches. This CDR3 has 15 residues. CDR1 and CDR2 (germline): SGHRS, YFSETQ. The chain's CDR3 is CASSPGQGREDTQYF. The CDR3 nucleotides are TGCGCCAGCAGCCCCGGACAGGGTAGGGAAGATACGCAGTATTTT.

In its sample, this clone was seen once. The V call is TRBV19, the J call TRBJ1-1, with a weak D call TRBD1 (5 bases). The CDR3 has 16 residues. Trimming took 5 bases from V and 1 from J, leaving 17 bases between them. From germline, CDR1 is LNHDA and CDR2 SQIVND (reference sequence). For the CDR3, the DNA is TGTGCCAGTAGTCCCCGGGGGAGGCCTCGGAACACTGAAGCTTTCTTT. Encoded protein: CASSPRGRPRNTEAFF. The full variable domain, its missing parts supplied by reference TRBV19 and TRBJ1-1, is DGGITQSPKYLFRKEGQNVTLSCEQNLNHDAMYWYRQDPGQGLRLIYYSQIVNDFQKGDIAEGYSVSREKKESFPLTVTSAQKNPTAFYLCASSPRGRPRNTEAFFGQGTRLTVV.

As to this clone: Other DNA sequences within the sample encode an identical CDR3. The chain employs TRBV18 and TRBJ1-4; no firm D call. This CDR3 is 14 amino acids long. The V gene lost 1 base and the J gene lost 2 bases, with 5 bases spanning the gap. Germline loops: CDR1 KGHSH, CDR2 LQKENI. The CDR3 sequence: CASSPQRTNEKLFF. CDR3 nucleotides: TGTGCCAGCTCACCACAGAGGACTAATGAAAAACTGTTTTTT.

This clone was detected only once. This chain uses TRBV5-1 with TRBJ1-1, with D tentatively TRBD1 (5 bases). Germline V gives CDR1 SGHRS, CDR2 YFSETQ. This CDR3 has 15 amino acids. Trimming pared 4 bases from V and 1 base from J, leaving 14 bases between. CDR3 bases: TGCGCCAGCAGCGGGGCGGGCCAGGGGAACACTGAAGCTTTCTTT. Translating gives CASSGAGQGNTEAFF.

The chain uses TRBV5-1 and TRBJ1-1, with TRBD1 matching 7 bases. V dropped 5 bases and J dropped 0; count of bases not matched to a gene: 7. This CDR3 comprises 15 residues. CDR1 and CDR2 (germline): SGHRS, YFSETQ. This chain's CDR3 is CASSGTVGMNTEAFF. CDR3 nucleotides: TGCGCCAGCAGTGGGACAGTCGGGATGAACACTGAAGCTTTCTTT.